This T cell receptor (beta chain) was captured by sequencing in a study of shared clonotypes between healthy human individuals (TCRdb year 2020). About the investigation overall: The cohort comprised a couple of women and three men aged 18 to 49 years. Between about 0.85 and 9.5 billion PBMCs per donor were obtained by leukapheresis. To increase sequencing depth and limit assay-specific biases, TCR repertoire library preparation and sequencing were carried out by different laboratories using diverse techniques. For each donor, CD4 naive and CD4 memory were each given three plates, CD8 naive was given two plates, and CD8 memory was given one plate. To estimate repertoire size and how much clonotypes are shared between individuals, the study performed deep sequencing of blood TCR repertoires from 4 to 6 healthy adults. General study outcomes and caveats: About 5% of naive CD4, 3.5% of naive CD8, roughly 2.5% of memory CD4, and 0.4% of memory CD8 clonotypes were shared across several donors. Because the study included only a small number of donors, the genetic and exposure-history diversity represented was limited. Higher generation probabilities were observed for clonotypes shared by all four sorted-subset donors than for non-shared clonotypes. Pairwise subsampling indicated that sequencing depth was expected to affect the degree of clonotype sharing among donors. Incomplete sequencing was indicated by rarefaction of sorted-subset datasets, despite the large sequencing depth. Sampling was limited to blood, and TCR repertoires in tissue likely differ from TCR repertoires in blood. Naive subsets generally had larger estimated clonotype richness than memory subsets did.

Its CDR3 holds 15 amino acids, cysteine through phenylalanine. The read is trimmed to its CDR3 DNA, 45 bases read in frame from base 1. Healthy HIV-negative adults with no recently reported acute infections or vaccinations were included as donors. Every donor was a Caucasian adult residing in Nashville, Tennessee, USA. Magnetic negative selection was used to enrich CD4+ T cells, after which naive cells were positively selected on CD45RA and the negative fraction became the memory subset. After blood collection by leukapheresis, PBMCs were isolated using Ficoll-Histopaque density gradient centrifugation and then cryopreserved in the vapor phase of liquid nitrogen. Analytical flow cytometry was used to check the purity and quantity of every magnetically sorted T cell population. Genomic DNA was isolated from every sorted fraction and measured by UV absorbance on a Nanodrop 2000c. TCR CDR3 regions were amplified from genomic DNA by multiplex PCR using the deep immunoSEQ assay. Extracted genomic DNA from each cell subset was spread evenly across all wells of several immunoSEQ 96-well plates, with each plate serving as a replicate. For sorted subsets, approximately 200 ng of genomic DNA, equivalent to 30,000 or so T cell genomes, went into each replicate PCR. The purified libraries were quantified using a Qubit 3.0 fluorometer, sized with a Bioanalyzer 2100, and then quantified again using the KAPA Library Quantification kit. Every immunoSEQ 96-well plate was sequenced on a separate single-read 150-cycle Illumina NextSeq 550 flow cell. The authors processed their data as follows. Because only junctional sequences without quality scores were contained in the immunoSEQ output, filtering matching that applied to full-length reads could not be performed. Sequences were annotated with PyIR, a Python wrapper for IgBLAST v1.9, using IMGT germline references to assign V/J genes and CDR3. Reads were removed for weak V/J assignments (E-value above 1e-6), missing CDR3, stop codons, out-of-frame junctions, or ambiguous translated residues. V3J clonotypes were defined by identical inferred V gene, J gene, and CDR3 amino acid sequence. The percentage overlap between two repertoires was calculated by dividing the number of shared unique clonotypes by the size of the smaller repertoire. Three approaches were used to assess repertoire richness: RTK rarefaction, the Chao1 estimator, and Recon v2.1 estimates of unobserved clonotypes. For all TCRbeta clonotypes obtained by the gDNA method from a few donors, generation probabilities were computed with OLGA. In TCRdb, the immuneACCESS table is reduced to in-frame sequences with V and J assigned. These tables do not hold every clone; where another copy was compared, an unresolved V gene accounts for under half, and the others remain unexplained. The V and J calls and the clone size are those of that table, but D and trimming were determined from the DNA. A total of more than 2 million clones appear in this sample, about 94% of them only once. Jointly, the top ten make up approximately 0.13% of the sample.

To note about this clone: Its antigen remains unidentified. Within one base of it there is no much larger clone, and no base qualities were kept.

Sequenced: naive CD4+ T cells sorted from blood. The sample's cell subset or site, from its label and the paper: CD45RA+ positively selected. This TCR was recovered from a young man in good health. The receptor chain draws on TRBV1 and TRBJ2-3; the D call in the table, TRBD1, was not verified against the DNA. TRBV1 is labeled a pseudogene. In nucleotides, the sequence is TGCACCAGCAGCCAAGATGAGGGGGACACAGATACGCAGTATTTT. It translates as CTSSQDEGDTDTQYF.